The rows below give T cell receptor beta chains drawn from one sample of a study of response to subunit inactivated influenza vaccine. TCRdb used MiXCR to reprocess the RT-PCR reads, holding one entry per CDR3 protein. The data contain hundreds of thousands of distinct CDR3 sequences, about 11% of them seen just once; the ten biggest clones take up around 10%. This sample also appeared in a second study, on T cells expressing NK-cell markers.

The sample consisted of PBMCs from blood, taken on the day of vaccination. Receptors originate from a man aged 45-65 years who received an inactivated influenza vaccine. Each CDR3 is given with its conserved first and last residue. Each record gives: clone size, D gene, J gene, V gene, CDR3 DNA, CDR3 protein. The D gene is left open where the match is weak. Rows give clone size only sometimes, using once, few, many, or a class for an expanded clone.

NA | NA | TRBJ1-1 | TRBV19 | TGTGCCAGTAGTATTGACGCGGGGCAGGTCACTGAAGCTTTCTTT | CASSIDAGQVTEAFF
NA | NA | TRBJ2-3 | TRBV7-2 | TGTGCCAGCAGCGGGACTCGACTTACAGATACGCAGTATTTT | CASSGTRLTDTQYF
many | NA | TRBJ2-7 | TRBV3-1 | TGTGCCAGCAGCCAAATCTGGGGGGGGGCCTTCTCTGGCGAGCAGTACTTC | CASSQIWGGAFSGEQYF
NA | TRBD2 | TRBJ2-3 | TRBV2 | TGTGCCAGCAGCCATTTCGGGACTACTAGCACAGATACGCAGTATTTT | CASSHFGTTSTDTQYF
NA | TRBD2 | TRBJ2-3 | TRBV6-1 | TGTGCCAGCAGTGAACTAGCGGGAGCTGGCACAGATACGCAGTATTTT | CASSELAGAGTDTQYF
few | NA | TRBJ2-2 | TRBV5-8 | TGTGCCAGCAACCGTGGATCGGGGGCTCGAACCGGGGAGCTGTTTTTT | CASNRGSGARTGELFF
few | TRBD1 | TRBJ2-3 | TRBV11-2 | TGTGCCAGCAGCTCCCGGTCCCTGCTCAGGGGGCTCGATAGGGGTACGCAGTATTTT | CASSSRSLLRGLDRGTQYF
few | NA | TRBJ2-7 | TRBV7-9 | TGTGCCAGCAGCTTAGTTGGGCCAGGCGAGCAGTACTTC | CASSLVGPGEQYF
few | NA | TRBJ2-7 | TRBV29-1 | TGCAGCGTTGTTAAAGGGGCAGGAAGGGCGGAGCAGTACTTC | CSVVKGAGRAEQYF
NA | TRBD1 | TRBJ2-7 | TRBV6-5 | TGTGCCAGCAGTTACTCCGACAGGGTCGGAGGCGAGCAGTACTTC | CASSYSDRVGGEQYF
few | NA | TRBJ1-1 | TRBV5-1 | TGCGCCAGCAGCTTTAGGGGCGCGGACGCTGAAGCTTTCTTT | CASSFRGADAEAFF
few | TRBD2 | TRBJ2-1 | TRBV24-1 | TGTGCCACCAGTGAGTCATTTAGGTCTAGCGGGAGTAGCAATGAGCAGTTCTTC | CATSESFRSSGSSNEQFF
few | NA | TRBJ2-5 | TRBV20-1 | TGCAGTGCCCCCTGGACGGCTGTGAGGGAGACCCAGTACTTC | CSAPWTAVRETQYF
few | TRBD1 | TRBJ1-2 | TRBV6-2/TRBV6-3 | TGTGCCAGCAGTTGGACAGGTGCTGGCTACACCTTC | CASSWTGAGYTF
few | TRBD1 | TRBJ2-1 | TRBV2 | TGTGCCAGCATTGGTAACAGGGGGGACAATGAGCAGTTCTTC | CASIGNRGDNEQFF
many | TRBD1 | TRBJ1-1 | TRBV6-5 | TGTGCCAGCAGTTACGGACAGGGAATGAACACTGAAGCTTTCTTT | CASSYGQGMNTEAFF
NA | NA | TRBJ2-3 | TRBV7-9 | TGTGCCAGCAGCTTAGTTAAATTTAGCGGAGATACGCAGTATTTT | CASSLVKFSGDTQYF
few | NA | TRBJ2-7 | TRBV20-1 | TGCAGTGCTAGAGGACTAGAAAAGGGTTACGAGCAGTACTTC | CSARGLEKGYEQYF
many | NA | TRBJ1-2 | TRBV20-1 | TGCAGTGCTAGGCCCATGCTGGGCGCGGGCTATGGCTACACCTTC | CSARPMLGAGYGYTF
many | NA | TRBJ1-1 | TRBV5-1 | TGCGCCAGCAGCTTGAGTGCGGGGAACACTGAAGCTTTCTTT | CASSLSAGNTEAFF
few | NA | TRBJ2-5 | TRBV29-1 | TGCAGCGTTCGGGACTGGCAAGAGACCCAGTACTTC | CSVRDWQETQYF
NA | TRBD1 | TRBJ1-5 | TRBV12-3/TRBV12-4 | TGTGCCAGCAGCTGGGACAGCCGTCAGCCCCAGCATTTT | CASSWDSRQPQHF
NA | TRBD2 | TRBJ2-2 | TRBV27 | TGTGCCAGCAGTCACGGGACTAGGGGATTGCACGGGGAGCTGTTTTTT | CASSHGTRGLHGELFF
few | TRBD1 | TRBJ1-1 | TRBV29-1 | TGCAGCGGCGGACAGGTGAACACTGAAGCTTTCTTT | CSGGQVNTEAFF
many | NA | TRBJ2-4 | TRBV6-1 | TGTGCCAGCAGCCAATACAGGGGGGGCGTTCAGTACTTC | CASSQYRGGVQYF
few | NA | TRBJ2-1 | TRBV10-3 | TGTGCCATCAGTGAGGGGGGTTACAATGAGCAGTTCTTC | CAISEGGYNEQFF
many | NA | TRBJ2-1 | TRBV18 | TGTGCCAGCTCACCAACCGGGACCAACAATGAGCAGTTCTTC | CASSPTGTNNEQFF
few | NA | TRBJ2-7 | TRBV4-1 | TGCGCCAGCAGCCAAGTTTCTGGTGTCGAGCAGTACTTC | CASSQVSGVEQYF
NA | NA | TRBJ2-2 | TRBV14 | TGTGCCAGCAGCTTAATACAGGGCTCCGGGGAGCTGTTTTTT | CASSLIQGSGELFF
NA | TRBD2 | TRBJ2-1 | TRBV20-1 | TGCAGTGCACCCGGTCCCGGACTAGCGGGGCGGGGAGCGCAGTTCTTC | CSAPGPGLAGRGAQFF
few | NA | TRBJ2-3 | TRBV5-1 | TGCGCCAGCAGCTTGCTACTACCTAGCACAGATACGCAGTATTTT | CASSLLLPSTDTQYF
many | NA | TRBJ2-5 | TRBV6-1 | TGTGCCAGCAGTCGGACCCAAGGTCGGGAGACCCAGTACTTC | CASSRTQGRETQYF
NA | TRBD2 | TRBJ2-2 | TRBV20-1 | TGCAGTGCTAGGACTAGCAGGCTCGGGGGGGAGCTGTTTTTT | CSARTSRLGGELFF
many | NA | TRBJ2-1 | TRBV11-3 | TGTGCCAGCAGCTTACGGCAGGGGCCCTACAATGAGCAGTTCTTC | CASSLRQGPYNEQFF
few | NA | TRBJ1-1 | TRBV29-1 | TGCAGCGGCAGAGGAGGAGTGAACACTGAAGCTTTCTTT | CSGRGGVNTEAFF
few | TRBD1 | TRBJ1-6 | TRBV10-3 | TGTGCCATCAGTGGGAACACCCAGGGGGATTCACCCCTCCACTTT | CAISGNTQGDSPLHF
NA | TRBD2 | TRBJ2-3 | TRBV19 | TGTGCCAGTAGTATAGATGGCAGCGGGGATGTCACAGATACGCAGTATTTT | CASSIDGSGDVTDTQYF